This T cell receptor beta chain comes out of a study of blood T cell repertoires in COVID-19. Study summary: Acute-phase and convalescent COVID-19 samples originated in the United States, Italy and Spain. The analysed material was cDNA or gDNA that came from T cells, B-cell-depleted T cells, or PBMCs.

This CDR3 contains 14 residues. Germline lookup yields CDR1 KGHSH and CDR2 LQKENI. Trimming took 1 base from V and 1 from J, leaving 7 bases between them. Original analysis: The authors estimated nucleated cell counts from reference gene primer amplification. TCRdb's table, derived via immunoSEQ multiplex PCR, lists solely in-frame clones and lacks some. V, J and clone size are those of that table, while D and trimming were read from the DNA. The sample includes 100,000 to 150,000 clones, roughly four fifths of them seen just once. The V gene is TRBV18, the J gene TRBJ1-1; perhaps TRBD1 as D (5 bases). The TCR originated in a man aged 55 to 70 with acute or convalescent COVID-19. Sequenced input: peripheral blood. The CDR3 DNA follows: TGTGCCAGCTCACCACAGGACAAGAACACTGAAGCTTTCTTT. It specifies CASSPQDKNTEAFF.